This T cell receptor (beta chain) came from a study of shared clonotypes between healthy human individuals. Looked up from germline, CDR1 is SGDLS and CDR2 is YYNGEE. V lost 4 bases and J lost 0, with 19 bases in between. The CDR3 sequence is 17 residues long. Sequencing was performed with immunoSEQ multiplex PCR; in TCRdb, only in-frame clones are kept and a portion is missing. The table has over 1.5 million clones, 98% seen once. This TCR derives from a man aged 30 to 39 in good health. The gene calls are TRBV9 and TRBJ2-5; D possibly corresponds to TRBD2 (6 bases). Sequenced material: naive CD4+ T cells sorted from blood. The subset denotes: CD45RA+ positively selected. The CDR3 reads CASSPIAAAPYQETQYF. The CDR3 DNA follows: TGTGCCAGCAGCCCTATAGCGGCGGCCCCGTACCAAGAGACCCAGTACTTC.